These T cell receptor beta chains were read from a single sample in a study of T cell responses to AZD1222 COVID-19 vaccine. TCRdb's copy holds only in-frame clones and misses some; the assay was immunoSEQ multiplex PCR. The sample has some 70,000 clones, 80% to 90% seen once. This specimen was peripheral blood, taken on day 0 of AZD1222 vaccination. The receptors shown here come from an adult in good health. The CDR3 runs from the conserved cysteine through the conserved F or W. The order of the fields is V gene, clone size, D gene, J gene, CDR3 protein, CDR3 DNA. A D gene is named only where the DNA matches it firmly. Clone size, where shown, is once, few, many, or a class for clones that have expanded.

>TRBV7-9|-|-|TRBJ1-2
CASSLAAGLGYGYTF
TGTGCCAGCAGCTTAGCTGCGGGGCTAGGCTATGGCTACACCTTC
>TRBV7-8|-|TRBD2|TRBJ2-7
CASSPPLRTSFNEQYF
TGTGCCAGCAGCCCCCCCTTACGGACTAGCTTCAACGAGCAGTACTTC
>TRBV21-1|-|-|TRBJ2-4
CASSHGLAGGQDKNIQYF
TGTGCCAGCAGCCACGGACTAGCGGGGGGGCAAGACAAAAACATTCAGTACTTC
>TRBV19|-|-|TRBJ1-2
CASSIDRGATYGYTF
TGTGCCAGTAGTATAGATCGGGGGGCCACCTATGGCTACACCTTC
>TRBV2|once|TRBD1|TRBJ2-7
CASRRGQGREQYF
TGTGCCAGCAGGAGGGGACAGGGCAGGGAGCAGTACTTC
>TRBV10-2|-|-|TRBJ1-1
CASSLTRTGDPEAFF
TGCGCCAGCAGTCTAACCCGGACGGGTGACCCTGAAGCTTTCTTT
>TRBV27|-|-|TRBJ2-3
CASSLSGGRAQYF
TGTGCCAGCAGTTTATCTGGAGGGCGGGCGCAGTATTTT
>TRBV6-1|-|TRBD1|TRBJ1-2
CASSEVDRVGGYTF
TGTGCCAGCAGTGAAGTAGACAGGGTTGGTGGCTACACCTTC
>TRBV19|-|-|TRBJ1-4
CASSNWEKLFF
TGTGCCAGTAGCAACTGGGAAAAACTGTTTTTT
>TRBV5-6|few|TRBD1|TRBJ1-1
CASSPLDRGKGPNTEAFF
TGTGCCAGCAGCCCCCTTGACAGGGGGAAAGGGCCGAACACTGAAGCTTTCTTT
>TRBV2|-|-|TRBJ2-7
CASSEQSGSYEQYF
TGTGCCAGCAGTGAACAAAGCGGCTCCTACGAGCAGTACTTC
>TRBV6-5|-|-|TRBJ2-7
CASSYLKGEQYF
TGTGCCAGCAGTTACTTGAAGGGCGAGCAGTACTTC
>TRBV28|-|TRBD2|TRBJ2-1
CASSLTSGGANEQFF
TGTGCCAGCAGTCTGACTAGCGGGGGGGCCAATGAGCAGTTCTTC
>TRBV4-1|-|-|TRBJ1-2
CASSQLGLGVRGYTF
TGCGCCAGCAGCCAACTCGGACTGGGGGTCAGGGGCTACACCTTC
>TRBV7-3|-|-|TRBJ2-2
CASSPGPGELFF
TGTGCCAGCAGCCCGGGCCCCGGGGAGCTGTTTTTT
>TRBV28|-|-|TRBJ1-1
CASRQETGASKVEAFF
TGTGCCAGCAGACAAGAAACCGGGGCTTCGAAAGTTGAAGCTTTCTTT
>TRBV7-9|-|-|TRBJ2-2
CASSLGHSNTGELFF
TGTGCCAGCAGCTTAGGACACTCGAACACCGGGGAGCTGTTTTTT
>TRBV2|-|TRBD2|TRBJ2-3
CASREIAGSDTQYF
TGTGCCAGCAGAGAGATAGCGGGGTCAGATACGCAGTATTTT
>TRBV11-2|-|-|TRBJ1-4
CASSPRGGGATNEKLFF
TGTGCCAGCAGCCCAAGGGGGGGAGGTGCAACTAATGAAAAACTGTTTTTT
>TRBV11-2|-|TRBD1|TRBJ1-2
CASSLTGGYGYTF
TGTGCCAGCAGCCTAACAGGGGGATATGGCTACACCTTC
>TRBV27|-|-|TRBJ1-2
CASRKGPVNYGYTF
TGTGCCAGCAGAAAGGGTCCCGTAAACTATGGCTACACCTTC
>TRBV9|-|-|TRBJ1-4
CASSPGRTNNEKLFF
TGTGCCAGCAGCCCCGGTCGGACGAATAATGAAAAACTGTTTTTT
>TRBV5-6|-|TRBD1|TRBJ1-1
CASTRDRDTEAFF
TGTGCCAGCACCCGGGACAGGGACACTGAAGCTTTCTTT
>TRBV19|-|-|TRBJ1-2
CASNRGGFYGYTF
TGTGCCAGTAATAGAGGGGGTTTTTATGGCTACACCTTC
>TRBV29-1|once|-|TRBJ2-1
CSVGAGRGRDEQFF
TGCAGCGTTGGCGCCGGTCGGGGGCGCGATGAGCAGTTCTTC
>TRBV27|-|-|TRBJ1-1
CASSSGTAGAFF
TGTGCCAGCAGTTCTGGGACCGCGGGCGCTTTCTTT
>TRBV9|-|-|TRBJ2-1
CASSANSYNEQFF
TGTGCCAGCAGCGCCAACTCCTACAATGAGCAGTTCTTC
>TRBV5-1|-|-|TRBJ1-2
CASSLAGAGLYGYTF
TGCGCCAGCAGCTTGGCCGGGGCAGGACTCTATGGCTACACCTTC
>TRBV4-2|-|TRBD1|TRBJ2-7
CASSQLPGQGSEEQYF
TGTGCCAGCAGCCAGCTGCCGGGACAGGGGTCGGAGGAGCAGTACTTC
>TRBV7-2|-|-|TRBJ2-6
CASSPSGVSGANVLTF
TGTGCCAGCAGCCCCTCTGGGGTTTCTGGGGCCAACGTCCTGACTTTC
>TRBV5-1|-|TRBD1|TRBJ1-2
CASSLEGTGSYGYTF
TGCGCCAGCAGCTTGGAAGGGACAGGCAGCTATGGCTACACCTTC
>TRBV29-1|-|TRBD2|TRBJ2-3
CSVEVAGGITDTQYF
TGCAGCGTTGAGGTAGCGGGGGGAATCACAGATACGCAGTATTTT
>TRBV7-9|few|-|TRBJ1-1
CASSTPQTEGETWGTEAFF
TGTGCCAGCAGCACCCCACAGACAGAGGGGGAGACCTGGGGCACTGAAGCTTTCTTT
>TRBV5-1|few|-|TRBJ2-5
CASSLGSSKETQYF
TGCGCCAGCAGCTTGGGTAGCAGTAAGGAGACCCAGTACTTC
>TRBV5-6|-|-|TRBJ1-2
CASSLDRYGYTF
TGTGCCAGCAGCTTGGATAGGTACGGCTACACCTTC
>TRBV2|-|TRBD2|TRBJ2-3
CASRAIAGGFTDTQYF
TGTGCCAGCAGGGCCATAGCGGGGGGCTTCACAGATACGCAGTATTTT
>TRBV4-1|-|TRBD1|TRBJ1-2
CASRLSFGTGIDYGYTF
TGCGCCAGCAGACTATCGTTCGGGACAGGGATCGACTATGGCTACACCTTC
>TRBV6-5|-|-|TRBJ1-5
CASSYSDSRGPQHF
TGTGCCAGCAGTTACTCTGACTCTCGGGGGCCCCAGCATTTT